This passage covers 24 T cell receptor beta chains from one sample sequenced in a study of blood T cell repertoires in COVID-19. Produced via immunoSEQ multiplex PCR; TCRdb's table is partial and in-frame only. Of some 70,000 clones detected, about four fifths appear once; the ten largest clones hold approximately 12%. The source material was peripheral blood. These receptors were taken from a man in his fifties with COVID-19, enrolled during active disease.

The rearrangement links TRBV5-4 to TRBJ2-6; tentative D call: TRBD2 (5 bases). V gave up 4 bases and J gave up 2 bases, with 13 bases separating them. Germline values: CDR1 SGHNT, CDR2 YYREEE (reference sequence). The CDR3 is 16 residues long. CDR3 region: CASSRGAVTGANVLTF. CDR3 DNA: TGTGCCAGCAGCCGGGGAGCGGTAACTGGGGCCAACGTCCTGACTTTC.

Comment on this clone: One end of the junction varies from germline; a read error may be responsible. The V gene is TRBV14, the J gene TRBJ2-3; 9 bases match TRBD2. The CDR3 is made up of 17 amino acids. Germline V gene sequence: CDR1 SGHDN, CDR2 FVKESK. The DNA for the CDR3 is TGTGCCAGCAACCAAGGGTCGTCGGCGGGGGGGCATTTTCCGCAGTATTTT. It encodes CASNQGSSAGGHFPQYF.

The rearrangement links TRBV6-6 to TRBJ1-6; D is ambiguous. The CDR3 runs to 12 residues. Germline-derived CDR1 and CDR2 are MNHNY and SVGAGI (reference sequence). Trimming took off 6 bases at V and 8 bases at J, with 8 bases between the two ends. In DNA form, the CDR3 reads TGTGCCAGCAGCCTCGACTATTCACCCCTCCACTTT. It encodes CASSLDYSPLHF.

This clone was recorded only once. This rearrangement joins TRBV9 to TRBJ2-1, with 12 bases lining up with TRBD2. From germline, CDR1 is SGDLS and CDR2 YYNGEE. V shed 3 bases, J shed 4 bases, and the junction held 2 bases outside the gene matches. The CDR3 spans 15 residues. The CDR3 region is CASSALAGGYNEQFF. CDR3 bases: TGTGCCAGCAGCGCCCTAGCGGGGGGGTACAATGAGCAGTTCTTC.

This rearrangement joins TRBV13 to TRBJ1-1; a weak D match, TRBD1 (6 bases). V was clipped by 1 base and J by 0 bases, with 12 bases between them. Per the germline V gene, CDR1 is PRHDT and CDR2 is FYEKMQ (reference sequence). The CDR3 is 16 amino acids. CDR3 residues: CASSLALGHLNTEAFF. The CDR3 coding sequence is TGTGCCAGCAGCTTAGCTTTGGGACACCTGAACACTGAAGCTTTCTTT. The whole variable domain, filled in from reference TRBV13 and TRBJ1-1, reads AAGVIQSPRHLIKEKRETATLKCYPIPRHDTVYWYQQGPGQDPQFLISFYEKMQSDKGSIPDRFSAQQFSDYHSELNMSSLELGDSALYFCASSLALGHLNTEAFFGQGTRLTVV.

The chain combines TRBV19 with TRBJ2-3, with 9 bases matching TRBD2. From germline, CDR1 is LNHDA and CDR2 SQIVND (reference sequence). CDR3 length: 17 amino acids. The V and J ends lost 5 bases and 3 bases, in that order; junction bases with no gene match: 12. CDR3 in DNA: TGTGCCAGTAGTCTGAGACTAGCGGTAGGGGGGACAGATACGCAGTATTTT. Encoded protein: CASSLRLAVGGTDTQYF.

The chain joins TRBV10-2 to TRBJ1-1, with D unclear. V lost 6 bases to trimming and J lost 13 bases, with 18 bases between them. CDR1 is WSHSY, CDR2 SAAADI, per germline. The CDR3 has 12 amino acids. CDR3 in DNA: TGCGCCAGCAGCAAGGACGGATGGCGGGTTTTCTTT. The encoded protein is CASSKDGWRVFF.

This chain uses TRBV5-1 with TRBJ2-7; TRBD1 aligns across 10 bases. CDR3 size: 14 residues. Trimming cost V 6 bases and J 3 bases; bases outside gene matches: 6. From germline, CDR1 is SGHRS and CDR2 YFSETQ. The CDR3 reads CASTSGTGDYEQYF. The CDR3 bases are TGCGCCAGCACGTCCGGGACAGGGGACTACGAGCAGTACTTC.

J is TRBJ2-5 and V is TRBV14; 9 positions match TRBD1. Per germline, CDR1 SGHDN and CDR2 FVKESK. The CDR3 extends over 15 amino acids. Germline trimming cut 0 bases from V and 4 bases from J; bases unmatched to any gene: 3. The CDR3 loop reads CASSQDGTGPETQYF. CDR3 sequence (DNA): TGTGCCAGCAGCCAAGACGGGACAGGGCCAGAGACCCAGTACTTC.

This clone was seen just once. The chain links TRBV19 to TRBJ2-5; no definite D call. CDR3 length equals 13 residues. V was trimmed by 3 bases and J by 4 bases, leaving 9 bases between them. CDR1 is LNHDA and CDR2 is SQIVND in the germline V gene (reference sequence). For the CDR3, the DNA is TGTGCCAGTAGTATCACTAACGGAGAGACCCAGTACTTC. Translation gives CASSITNGETQYF.

The chain's CDR3 is CASSPSGTGGYQPQHF. The CDR3 nucleotides are TGTGCCAGCTCACCTTCCGGGACAGGGGGGTATCAGCCCCAGCATTTT. V gene TRBV18 combines with J gene TRBJ1-5; 11 nucleotides agree with TRBD1. Germline V gene sequence: CDR1 KGHSH, CDR2 LQKENI. With V trimmed by 3 bases and J by 5 bases, 6 bases remained unmatched. The CDR3 contains 16 residues.

The chain is built from TRBV29-1 and TRBJ1-5; D is possibly TRBD1 (6 bases). Trimming cost V 6 bases and J 2 bases, with 11 bases left between them. Germline V lookup: CDR1 SQVTM, CDR2 ANQGSEA. CDR3 length: 13 residues. The CDR3 nucleotides read TGCAGCGTGGGGGGGGGCGGCAATCAGCCCCAGCATTTT. Protein sequence: CSVGGGGNQPQHF.

This clone was picked up a small number of times. The chain uses TRBV11-2 and TRBJ2-7; D gene unclear. The CDR3 is 14 residues long. V was clipped by 4 bases and J by 2 bases, with 12 bases between them. The germline V gene encodes CDR1 SGHAT and CDR2 FQNNGV. CDR3 sequence reads: CASSSSVDAYEQYF. The CDR3 coding sequence is TGTGCCAGCAGCTCCTCGGTAGATGCCTACGAGCAGTACTTC.

Only one count was recorded for this clone. The J gene is TRBJ2-7, the V gene TRBV19, with 8 nucleotides matching TRBD1. This CDR3 spans 14 amino acids. Trimming at V came to 5 bases and at J to 4 bases, leaving 7 bases not matched to a gene. Germline lookup yields CDR1 LNHDA and CDR2 SQIVND (reference sequence). This CDR3 reads CASSVGQGRYEQYF. In DNA, the CDR3 is TGTGCCAGTAGTGTTGGACAGGGCAGGTACGAGCAGTACTTC.

This clone was seen only a few times. J is TRBJ2-3 and V is TRBV4-1, with 7 nucleotides matching TRBD2. Germline V gene lookup returns CDR1 MGHRA and CDR2 YSYEKL. The CDR3 contains 18 residues. After removal of 0 bases from V and 2 bases from J, the junction contained 11 bases not matched to a gene. In nucleotides, the CDR3 is TGCGCCAGCAGCCAAGATCGACGGCTAGCGGCTGACACAGATACGCAGTATTTT. It is translated as CASSQDRRLAADTDTQYF.

V and J are TRBV19 and TRBJ2-7, with 11 bases that match TRBD1. Germline lookup yields CDR1 LNHDA and CDR2 SQIVND (reference sequence). The CDR3 has 15 amino acids. The ends lost 5 bases at V and 3 bases at J; junction bases unmatched: 6. In nucleotides, the CDR3 is TGTGCCAGTAGTGCTTCCGGGACAGGGGGCTACGAGCAGTACTTC. Translating it yields CASSASGTGGYEQYF.

This clone was seen only a few times. This chain uses TRBV5-1 with TRBJ1-1; unclear D gene. V lost 0 bases to trimming and J lost 6 bases, with 15 bases between them. CDR3 length equals 15 residues. Germline CDR1 is SGHRS and CDR2 is YFSETQ. The CDR3 loop reads CASSLEVRAGAEAFF. As DNA, the CDR3 is TGCGCCAGCAGCTTGGAGGTTAGGGCCGGGGCTGAAGCTTTCTTT. Looking up the rest from reference TRBV5-1 and TRBJ1-1 gives the full variable domain: KAGVTQTPRYLIKTRGQQVTLSCSPISGHRSVSWYQQTPGQGLQFLFEYFSETQRNKGNFPGRFSGRQFSNSRSEMNVSTLELGDSALYLCASSLEVRAGAEAFFGQGTRLTVV.

This sequence joins TRBV6-2 or TRBV6-3 and TRBJ2-2, with unresolved D. Germline V lookup: CDR1 MNHEY, CDR2 SVGEGT. Between the trimmed V and J ends, which lost 6 bases and 3 bases, there was a span of 14 bases. The CDR3 runs to 15 residues. CDR3 nucleotide sequence: TGTGCCAGCAGCAAGCTACCGTTGTACACCGGGGAGCTGTTTTTT. Amino acids: CASSKLPLYTGELFF.

Only a few counts were recorded for this clone. The V and J genes are TRBV19 and TRBJ1-2, with a weak D call TRBD1 (6 bases). CDR1 LNHDA and CDR2 SQIVND come from the germline V gene (reference sequence). The CDR3 spans 16 residues. V gave up 1 base and J gave up 1 base, with 13 bases separating them. CDR3 protein: CASSIVPGHSNYGYTF. CDR3 coding DNA: TGTGCCAGTAGTATAGTACCGGGACACAGTAACTATGGCTACACCTTC.

In regard to this clone: One end of the junction fails to match germline, which may point to a read error. The V call is TRBV6-5, the J call TRBJ2-7, with 13 bases matching TRBD2. The CDR3 contains 14 residues. The V gene's germline CDR1 is MNHEY and CDR2 SVGAGI. The CDR3 DNA is TGTGCCAGCAGCGCCGGGACTAGCGGGGACTTTTGGCATTTC. It yields the protein CASSAGTSGDFWHF.

V gene TRBV5-1 combines with J gene TRBJ2-7; 11 bases are a match to TRBD2. With V trimmed by 7 bases and J by 6 bases, 21 bases remained unmatched. Germline CDR1 reads SGHRS; CDR2 reads YFSETQ. The CDR3 extends over 18 amino acids. The CDR3 DNA is TGCGCCAGCCCGAAGAAATCATTAGTAGCGGGGGGGCCGGGCGAGCAGTACTTC. This encodes CASPKKSLVAGGPGEQYF.

The chain is built from TRBV30 and TRBJ2-5, with 13 bases that match TRBD2. The germline gives CDR1 GTSNPN, CDR2 SVGIG (reference sequence). The CDR3 consists of 15 residues. V dropped 0 bases and J dropped 4; count of bases not matched to a gene: 2. For the CDR3, the DNA is TGTGCCTGGAGTGTACTAGCGGGGGGGCTAGAGACCCAGTACTTC. It codes for CAWSVLAGGLETQYF.

This chain links TRBV10-3 with TRBJ1-1; D gene uncertain. CDR3 length: 13 residues. Germline values: CDR1 ENHRY, CDR2 SYGVKD. V gave up 5 bases and J gave up 1 base, with 8 bases separating them. For the CDR3, the DNA is TGTGCCATCAGTAATGAGCGGAACACTGAAGCTTTCTTT. This codes for CAISNERNTEAFF.

This clone was detected a few times. The rearrangement joins TRBV7-2 to TRBJ2-5; 14 bases are shared with TRBD2. Germline V gene sequence: CDR1 SGHTA, CDR2 FQGNSA. Unmatched junction bases numbered 4, after V lost 3 bases and J lost 1 base. The CDR3 loop spans 17 amino acids. CDR3 sequence: CASSLRLAGGFQETQYF. The CDR3 DNA is TGTGCCAGCAGCTTGAGACTAGCGGGGGGGTTCCAAGAGACCCAGTACTTC.